The sequence of this TCR beta chain was determined in a study of cytomegalovirus exposure and HLA in healthy donors. Whole-study findings and limits: While the bulk of TCR sequences proved rare, some public TCRs turned up in many donors.

Concerning this clone: What it binds is unknown.

Researchers ran the PCR with 60 Vbeta and 13 Jbeta primers. The repertoire was sequenced with immunoSEQ multiplex PCR; TCRdb's copy has only in-frame clones and lacks some. The sample table includes 150,000 or so clones. V shed 4 bases and J 4 bases; nucleotides not matched to a gene: 11. The germline V gene has CDR1 GTSNPN and CDR2 SVGIG (reference sequence). This CDR3 has 15 amino acids. The TCR comes from a woman between 50 and 59 years old in good health and CMV-seronegative. The chain joins TRBV30 to TRBJ1-2; 8 bases fit TRBD1. The sample taken for sequencing was PBMCs. The CDR3 DNA sequence: TGTGCCTGGAATGGGTTGCGGACAGGGAGCTATGGCTACACCTTC. It is translated as CAWNGLRTGSYGYTF.